These 20 T cell receptor beta chains share one sample of origin, sequenced in a study of blood T cell repertoires in COVID-19. Libraries were prepared by immunoSEQ multiplex PCR; TCRdb keeps only in-frame clonotypes and omits some of them. The repertoire holds approximately 260,000 clones, with around 82% as singletons. Sample: peripheral blood. Source of these receptors: a woman aged 80 or over with active or convalescent COVID-19.

The chain links TRBV6-5 to TRBJ2-5, with TRBD1 matching over 7 bases. CDR1 is MNHEY, CDR2 SVGAGI, per germline. The CDR3 length is 15 residues. The junction had 9 bases not matched to a gene; V was cut back by 6 bases and J by 2 bases. CDR3 sequence (DNA): TGTGCCAGCAGCCCCGGGACAGTGGGACAAGAGACCCAGTACTTC. It codes for CASSPGTVGQETQYF.

This chain connects TRBV10-1 to TRBJ2-3; the D gene is possibly TRBD2 (6 bases). The V gene lost 3 bases and the J gene lost 4 bases, with 11 bases spanning the gap. The CDR3 consists of 14 residues. The germline V gene has CDR1 WNHNN and CDR2 SYGVQD (reference sequence). The CDR3 reads CASSDGSSSDTQYF. The CDR3, as DNA: TGCGCCAGCAGTGACGGGAGTAGCTCAGATACGCAGTATTTT.

V gene TRBV2 combines with J gene TRBJ1-2; the D gene is possibly TRBD1 (5 bases). The ends were cut back, 0 bases at V and 8 bases at J, with 16 bases in the middle. Germline V gene sequence: CDR1 SNHLY, CDR2 FYNNEI. This CDR3 contains 15 residues. The CDR3, as DNA: TGTGCCAGCAGTGAAGCGCTTGGGCAGGGTGGGGGCTACACCTTC. Its protein is CASSEALGQGGGYTF.

The J gene is TRBJ2-1, the V gene TRBV2; the D gene is possibly TRBD1 (6 bases). This CDR3 comprises 14 residues. Trimming removed 7 bases at V and 2 bases at J, with 12 bases between. CDR1 and CDR2 (germline): SNHLY, FYNNEI. CDR3 nucleotide sequence: TGTGCCAGCAATGCACAGGGCACCTACAATGAGCAGTTCTTC. As protein: CASNAQGTYNEQFF.

The chain links TRBV19 to TRBJ2-7; 9 bases map to TRBD2. V shed 4 bases, J shed 4 bases, and the junction held 5 bases outside the gene matches. The CDR3 has 14 amino acids. The germline V gene has CDR1 LNHDA and CDR2 SQIVND (reference sequence). CDR3 loop: CASSSGRGTYEQYF. The CDR3 nucleotides are TGTGCCAGTAGTAGCGGGAGGGGGACTTACGAGCAGTACTTC.

The chain recombines TRBV6-4 with TRBJ1-2, with D maybe TRBD1 (6 bases). V dropped 6 bases and J dropped 8 bases, with 19 bases sitting between them. CDR1 MRHNA and CDR2 SNTAGT come from the germline V gene. The CDR3 sequence is 14 residues long. CDR3 protein: CASSESRSGDGYTF. The CDR3 region has the DNA TGTGCCAGCAGCGAATCTAGATCAGGGGACGGCTACACCTTC.

This clone was picked up many times. The chain uses TRBV3-1 (or the pseudogene TRBV3-2) and TRBJ1-4, with 7 positions matching TRBD1. The CDR3 covers 16 residues. CDR1 is LGHDT and CDR2 is YNNKEL in the germline V gene (reference sequence). After removal of 4 bases from V and 0 bases from J, the junction contained 5 bases not matched to a gene. CDR3 protein: CASSLSDRATNEKLFF. The DNA of the CDR3 is TGTGCCAGCAGCCTATCCGACAGGGCAACTAATGAAAAACTGTTTTTT.

The chain couples TRBV3-1 (or the pseudogene TRBV3-2) to TRBJ2-1; 14 bases map to TRBD2. The CDR3 spans 16 residues. J gave up 8 bases and V 3 bases, and 6 bases lay outside the gene matches. Germline values: CDR1 LGHDT, CDR2 YNNKEL (reference sequence). CDR3 DNA: TGTGCCAGCAGCCACCTGACTAGCGGGGGGGCTGATGAGCAGTTCTTC. It translates to CASSHLTSGGADEQFF.

The chain is built from TRBV30 and TRBJ1-6; 9 nucleotides line up with TRBD1. The trim removed 2 bases at V and 9 bases at J, leaving 5 bases unmatched. Germline loops: CDR1 GTSNPN, CDR2 SVGIG (reference sequence). This CDR3 contains 14 residues. CDR3 DNA sequence: TGTGCCTGGAGTCCTGGGACAGGGCTTTCACCCCTCCACTTT. It translates to CAWSPGTGLSPLHF.

This clone was seen only once. The V and J genes are TRBV5-4 and TRBJ1-2; D remains ambiguous. This CDR3 is 14 amino acids long. The ends were cut back, 4 bases at V and 2 bases at J, with 12 bases in the middle. Per the germline V gene, CDR1 is SGHNT and CDR2 is YYREEE (reference sequence). The CDR3 DNA reads as TGTGCCAGCAGCCCCTATGACGGGAACTATGGCTACACCTTC. Its protein is CASSPYDGNYGYTF.

With regard to this clone: Germline and junction disagree at one end, which may indicate a read error. This chain uses TRBV3-1 (or the pseudogene TRBV3-2) with TRBJ1-6; D call uncertain. The CDR3 has 14 amino acids. Germline CDR1 reads LGHDT; CDR2 reads YNNKEL (reference sequence). The CDR3 DNA reads as TGTGCCAGCAGCTCACTAGGAAATAAGTCACCCCTCCACTTT. Translation: CASSSLGNKSPLHF.

The rearrangement uses TRBV5-8 and TRBJ1-4, with 8 positions matching TRBD1. The CDR3 contains 16 residues. Germline CDR1 SGHTS, CDR2 YDEGEE. Trimming at V came to 4 bases and at J to 3 bases, leaving 8 bases not matched to a gene. CDR3 bases: TGTGCCAGCAGCACAGATCCGGGACAGGCTAATGAAAAACTGTTTTTT. This translates into CASSTDPGQANEKLFF. The entire variable domain, with the rest obtained from reference TRBV5-8 and TRBJ1-4, is as follows: EAGVTQSPTHLIKTRGQQATLRCSPISGHTSVYWYQQALGLGLQFLLWYDEGEERNRGNFPPRFSGRQFPNYSSELNVNALELEDSALYLCASSTDPGQANEKLFFGSGTQLSVL.

This clone showed up just a few times. The genes are TRBV6-4 and TRBJ2-1; 7 bases map to TRBD2. CDR1 and CDR2 (germline): MRHNA, SNTAGT. This CDR3 is built from 13 residues. V lost 8 bases, J lost 3 bases, and 4 bases stayed unmatched. CDR3 nucleotide sequence: TGTGCCAGCCGCGGGACTAACTACAATGAGCAGTTCTTC. It encodes CASRGTNYNEQFF.

This chain connects TRBV12-3 or TRBV12-4 to TRBJ2-5; D might be TRBD2 (5 bases). The ends were cut back, 7 bases at V and 5 bases at J, with 14 bases in the middle. The CDR3 contains 13 residues. The CDR3 bases are TGTGCCAGCACCCTCCGGGGTTGGGAGACCCAGTACTTC. This gives the protein CASTLRGWETQYF.

The chain links TRBV30 to TRBJ1-3; a possible D gene is TRBD1 (5 bases). V was pared by 5 bases and J by 1 base, with 15 bases between. This CDR3 is built from 15 residues. Germline lookup yields CDR1 GTSNPN and CDR2 SVGIG (reference sequence). The CDR3 region has the DNA TGTGCCTGGGGTAAACGCGGGGGGTCTGGAAACACCATATATTTT. Its protein product is CAWGKRGGSGNTIYF. The full variable domain, rest sourced from reference TRBV30 and TRBJ1-3, is SQTIHQWPATLVQPVGSPLSLECTVEGTSNPNLYWYRQAAGRGLQLLFYSVGIGQISSEVPQNLSASRPQDRQFILSSKKLLLSDSGFYLCAWGKRGGSGNTIYFGEGSWLTVV.

The chain combines TRBV28 with TRBJ2-3, with 8 bases matching TRBD2. After removal of 5 bases from V and 7 bases from J, the junction contained 11 bases not matched to a gene. This CDR3 has 15 amino acids. Germline CDR1 and CDR2: MDHEN and SYDVKM. The CDR3 loop reads CASSTSGSPGYTQYF. In DNA form, the CDR3 reads TGTGCCAGCAGTACCAGCGGGAGCCCCGGCTATACGCAGTATTTT. The full variable domain, completed using reference TRBV28 and TRBJ2-3, is DVKVTQSSRYLVKRTGEKVFLECVQDMDHENMFWYRQDPGLGLRLIYFSYDVKMKEKGDIPEGYSVSREKKERFSLILESASTNQTSMYLCASSTSGSPGYTQYFGPGTRLTVL.

The chain is built from TRBV27 and TRBJ1-6; tentative D call: TRBD1 (6 bases). Looked up from germline, CDR1 is MNHEY and CDR2 is SMNVEV (reference sequence). V dropped 6 bases and J dropped 7 bases, with 13 bases sitting between them. The length of the CDR3 is 14 residues. This CDR3 reads CASRTDRPNSPLHF. DNA of the CDR3: TGTGCCAGCAGGACGGACAGACCCAATTCACCCCTCCACTTT.

V gene TRBV2 combines with J gene TRBJ2-3; D might be TRBD2 (5 bases). The V gene lost 7 bases and the J gene lost 0 bases, with 11 bases spanning the gap. Germline V CDR1 and CDR2: SNHLY, FYNNEI. The CDR3 is 14 amino acids. CDR3 in amino acids: CASIFSESTDTQYF. The CDR3 DNA follows: TGTGCCAGCATTTTTAGCGAGAGCACAGATACGCAGTATTTT.

The chain joins TRBV12-3 or TRBV12-4 to TRBJ1-2; TRBD1 aligns across 10 bases. V was pared by 6 bases and J by 3 bases, with 1 base of the junction left unmatched. The length of the CDR3 is 13 residues. The CDR3 reads CASRGTGDYGYTF. As DNA, the CDR3 is TGTGCCAGCAGGGGGACAGGGGACTATGGCTACACCTTC.

The genes are TRBV10-2 and TRBJ1-5, with D hard to call. V shed 4 bases and J shed 3 bases, with 7 bases lying between them. Germline CDR1 is WSHSY and CDR2 is SAAADI. CDR3 length: 13 residues. CDR3 DNA: TGCGCCAGCAGTGTCCAGGCCAATCAGCCCCAGCATTTT. This encodes CASSVQANQPQHF.